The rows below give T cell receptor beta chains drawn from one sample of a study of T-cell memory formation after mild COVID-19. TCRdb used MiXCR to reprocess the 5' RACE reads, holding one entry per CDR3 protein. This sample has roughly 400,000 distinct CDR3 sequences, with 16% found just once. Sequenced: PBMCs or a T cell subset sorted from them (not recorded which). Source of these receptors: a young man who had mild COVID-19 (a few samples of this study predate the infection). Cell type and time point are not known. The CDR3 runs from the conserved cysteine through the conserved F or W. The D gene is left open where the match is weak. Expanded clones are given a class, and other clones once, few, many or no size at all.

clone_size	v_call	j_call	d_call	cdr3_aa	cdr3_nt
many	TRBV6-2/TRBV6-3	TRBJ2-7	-	CASSYGRKTYEQYF	TGTGCCAGCAGTTACGGGCGGAAGACCTACGAGCAGTACTTC
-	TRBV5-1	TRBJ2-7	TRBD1	CASSSEPPGQGSEQYF	TGCGCCAGCAGCTCTGAACCTCCGGGACAGGGCTCCGAGCAGTACTTC
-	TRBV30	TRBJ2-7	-	CAWSVLGEQYF	TGTGCCTGGAGTGTACTGGGCGAGCAGTACTTC
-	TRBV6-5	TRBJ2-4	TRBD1	CASGDSGQKNIQYF	TGTGCCAGCGGCGACTCGGGACAGAAAAACATTCAGTACTTC
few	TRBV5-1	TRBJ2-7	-	CASSLAGQYEQYF	TGCGCCAGCAGCTTGGCCGGACAGTACGAGCAGTACTTC
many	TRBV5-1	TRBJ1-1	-	CASSLDLNTEAFF	TGCGCCAGCAGCTTGGATTTGAACACTGAAGCTTTCTTT
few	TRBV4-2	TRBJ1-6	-	CASSHSTSSYNSPLHF	TGTGCCAGCAGCCATAGCACGAGCTCCTATAATTCACCCCTCCACTTT
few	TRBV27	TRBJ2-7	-	CASRVAASSYEQYF	TGTGCCAGCAGGGTAGCGGCAAGCTCCTACGAGCAGTACTTC
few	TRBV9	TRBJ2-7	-	CASSEGSNPQNEQYF	TGTGCCAGCAGCGAAGGGTCGAACCCACAAAACGAGCAGTACTTC
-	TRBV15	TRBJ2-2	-	CATSNLQGADGELFF	TGTGCCACCAGCAACCTACAGGGCGCGGACGGGGAGCTGTTTTTT
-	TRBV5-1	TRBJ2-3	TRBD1	CASSLVDRGRRTDTQYF	TGCGCCAGCAGCTTGGTAGACAGGGGGCGGCGGACAGATACGCAGTATTTT
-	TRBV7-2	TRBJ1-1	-	CASSLAEAFVLGTEAFF	TGTGCCAGCAGCTTAGCCGAGGCTTTTGTTCTGGGCACTGAAGCTTTCTTT
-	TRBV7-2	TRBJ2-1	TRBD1	CASTLPGQGVGEQFF	TGTGCCAGCACCCTGCCCGGACAGGGAGTCGGGGAGCAGTTCTTC
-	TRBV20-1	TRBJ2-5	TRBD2	CSAPPSGGRETQYF	TGCAGTGCCCCGCCAAGCGGGGGTCGGGAGACCCAGTACTTC
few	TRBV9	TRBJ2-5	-	CASSVGKSRETQYF	TGTGCCAGCAGCGTAGGGAAGAGCCGAGAGACCCAGTACTTC
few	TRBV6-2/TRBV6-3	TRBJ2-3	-	CAGGDTGLDTQYF	TGTGCCGGAGGGGATACAGGGCTTGATACGCAGTATTTT
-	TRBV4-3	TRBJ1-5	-	CASSQDAYNQPQHF	TGCGCCAGCAGCCAAGACGCATACAATCAGCCCCAGCATTTT
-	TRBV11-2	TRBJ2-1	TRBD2	CASSSSGGTDNEQFF	TGTGCCAGCAGCTCTAGCGGGGGGACGGACAATGAGCAGTTCTTC
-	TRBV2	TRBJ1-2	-	CASRETAIYGYTF	TGTGCCAGCAGGGAGACAGCTATATATGGCTACACCTTC
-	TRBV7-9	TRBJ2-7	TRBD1	CASSDRGRRHEQYF	TGTGCCAGCAGCGACAGGGGGCGTCGCCACGAGCAGTACTTC
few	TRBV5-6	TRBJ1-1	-	CASSLRGPAAGAFF	TGTGCCAGCAGCTTGAGGGGCCCAGCAGCCGGGGCTTTCTTT
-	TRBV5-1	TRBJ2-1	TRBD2	CATQSLAGGYNEQFF	TGCGCCACCCAGTCTCTAGCGGGGGGTTACAATGAGCAGTTCTTC
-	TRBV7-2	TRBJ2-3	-	CASSSGIYTDTQYF	TGTGCCAGCAGCTCTGGGATATACACAGATACGCAGTATTTT
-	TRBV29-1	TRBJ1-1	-	CSVEINTEAFF	TGCAGCGTTGAGATTAACACTGAAGCTTTCTTT
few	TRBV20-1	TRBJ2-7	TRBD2	CSLARLAGYEQYF	TGCAGTCTGGCGAGGCTAGCGGGGTACGAGCAGTACTTC
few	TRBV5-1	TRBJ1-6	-	CASNRDSHNSPLHF	TGCGCCAGCAACCGAGACAGTCATAATTCACCCCTCCACTTT